The 23 T cell receptor beta chains below were found in one sample sequenced in a study of neoadjuvant nivolumab and ipilimumab in lung cancer. The repertoire was sequenced with immunoSEQ multiplex PCR; TCRdb's copy has only in-frame clones and lacks some. The sample shows fewer than 35,000 clones, 65% to 85% of them seen only once. The sequences come from peripheral blood, collected before neoadjuvant nivolumab, alone or with ipilimumab. The receptors come from an adult with non-small cell lung cancer.

This clone was detected only once. The chain is built from TRBV6-5 and TRBJ2-7; D ambiguous. The CDR3 is 13 residues long. V was pared by 2 bases and J by 4 bases, with 9 bases between. From germline, CDR1 is MNHEY and CDR2 SVGAGI. CDR3 bases: TGTGCCAGCAGTTACACCGACAAATACGAGCAGTACTTC. Protein sequence: CASSYTDKYEQYF.

The gene calls are TRBV7-2 and TRBJ1-3; a possible D gene is TRBD1 (5 bases). The CDR3 consists of 13 residues. The germline V gene encodes CDR1 SGHTA and CDR2 FQGNSA. Trimming took off 5 bases at V and 3 bases at J, with 8 bases between the two ends. Here the CDR3 reads CASSVTVGNTIYF. CDR3 sequence (DNA): TGTGCCAGCAGCGTGACAGTTGGAAACACCATATATTTT.

The CDR3 nucleotides are TGTGCCAGCAGCTTTTCTGGCAATCAGCCCCAGCATTTT. Its translation is CASSFSGNQPQHF. This chain connects TRBV7-9 to TRBJ1-5; the D is unclear. CDR1 and CDR2 from the germline V gene are SEHNR and FQNEAQ (reference sequence). The CDR3 spans 13 residues. Trimming stripped 3 bases from V and 2 bases from J, with 5 bases between.

The genes are TRBV4-1 and TRBJ2-1; 10 bases match TRBD2. Germline-derived CDR1 and CDR2 are MGHRA and YSYEKL. The CDR3 contains 19 residues. V gave up 0 bases and J gave up 12 bases; unmatched junction bases: 20. CDR3 protein: CASSQDLAGVLSVKLGQFF. The CDR3, as DNA: TGCGCCAGCAGCCAAGACCTAGCGGGGGTGCTTTCGGTCAAATTGGGGCAGTTCTTC.

The gene calls are TRBV5-6 and TRBJ2-1; tentative D call: TRBD1 (6 bases). Germline CDR1 reads SGHDT; CDR2 reads YYEEEE. Trimming took 0 bases from V and 2 from J, leaving 12 bases between them. The CDR3 spans 16 residues. In DNA, the CDR3 is TGTGCCAGCAGCTTGGAGGGCAGGGGCACCTACAATGAGCAGTTCTTC. This translates into CASSLEGRGTYNEQFF.

This chain uses TRBV27 with TRBJ2-7, with TRBD1 matching over 9 bases. Per germline, CDR1 MNHEY and CDR2 SMNVEV (reference sequence). The CDR3 covers 15 residues. V lost 3 bases, J lost 1 base, and 4 bases stayed unmatched. In nucleotides, the CDR3 is TGTGCCAGCAGTTTCACCGGGACAGGGTCCTACGAGCAGTACTTC. Residues: CASSFTGTGSYEQYF.

In DNA, the CDR3 is TGTGCCAGCTCACCAGGCCTGGCAGGTTCCTACGAGCAGTACTTC. Its protein is CASSPGLAGSYEQYF. The gene calls are TRBV18 and TRBJ2-7; no clear D. The germline V and J ends were trimmed by 2 bases and 1 base, with 12 bases remaining between them. The V gene's germline CDR1 is KGHSH and CDR2 LQKENI. CDR3 length equals 15 residues.

In this sample, this clone turned up once. The chain links TRBV5-6 to TRBJ2-2; D is unclear. Trimming removed 0 bases from V and 2 bases from J, with 5 bases in between. The CDR3 totals 14 residues. The germline V gene encodes CDR1 SGHDT and CDR2 YYEEEE. CDR3 loop: CASSLGRNTGELFF. The CDR3 DNA reads as TGTGCCAGCAGCTTGGGCAGAAACACCGGGGAGCTGTTTTTT.

This sequence joins TRBV5-4 and TRBJ2-2, with D unresolved. Trimming stripped 3 bases from V and 5 bases from J, with 8 bases between. The CDR3 loop spans 13 amino acids. Germline CDR1 reads SGHNT; CDR2 reads YYREEE (reference sequence). The CDR3 region has the DNA TGTGCCAGCAGCTCCTTTGTTACCGGGGAGCTGTTTTTT. Encoded protein: CASSSFVTGELFF.

The rearrangement uses TRBV7-2 and TRBJ2-3; no reliable D call. CDR3 length equals 17 residues. The V end was cut by 1 base, the J end by 3 bases, with 17 bases between. The germline V gene has CDR1 SGHTA and CDR2 FQGNSA. CDR3 nucleotide sequence: TGTGCCAGCAGCTTAGACTACTGGGCAAAAGGGACAGATACGCAGTATTTT. Translated: CASSLDYWAKGTDTQYF.

This sequence joins TRBV9 and TRBJ2-1; TRBD2 agrees at 10 bases. V dropped 4 bases and J dropped 4; count of bases not matched to a gene: 5. From germline, CDR1 is SGDLS and CDR2 YYNGEE. There are 15 residues in the CDR3. The CDR3 DNA reads as TGTGCCAGCAGCACCGGACTAGCGGTTTACAATGAGCAGTTCTTC. Its translation is CASSTGLAVYNEQFF. The full variable domain, completed using reference TRBV9 and TRBJ2-1, is DSGVTQTPKHLITATGQRVTLRCSPRSGDLSVYWYQQSLDQGLQFLIQYYNGEERAKGNILERFSAQQFPDLHSELNLSSLELGDSALYFCASSTGLAVYNEQFFGPGTRLTVL.

The J gene is TRBJ2-5, the V gene TRBV4-1; 10 bases are shared with TRBD2. The CDR3 extends over 15 amino acids. Germline V gives CDR1 MGHRA, CDR2 YSYEKL. J gave up 1 base and V 4 bases, and 3 bases lay outside the gene matches. CDR3 sequence: CASSLAGGIQETQYF. In DNA form, the CDR3 reads TGCGCCAGCAGCCTAGCGGGGGGCATCCAAGAGACCCAGTACTTC.

In this sample, this clone turned up once. The rearrangement links TRBV5-4 to TRBJ1-2; the D is unclear. V dropped 4 bases and J dropped 7 bases, with 20 bases sitting between them. The CDR3 extends over 15 amino acids. CDR1 is SGHNT and CDR2 is YYREEE in the germline V gene (reference sequence). The DNA of the CDR3 is TGTGCCAGCAGCATGTTTTCGCCACCCACTAGTGGCTACACCTTC. It translates to CASSMFSPPTSGYTF. Full variable domain (outside the CDR3, taken from reference TRBV5-4 and TRBJ1-2): ETGVTQSPTHLIKTRGQQVTLRCSSQSGHNTVSWYQQALGQGPQFIFQYYREEENGRGNFPPRFSGLQFPNYSSELNVNALELDDSALYLCASSMFSPPTSGYTFGSGTRLTVV.

The chain couples TRBV6-5 to TRBJ1-1; D not certain. The CDR3 contains 16 residues. Trimming left V 1 base short and J 1 base short, with 13 bases between. Germline V gene lookup returns CDR1 MNHEY and CDR2 SVGAGI. The CDR3 reads CASSYLIGNRNTEAFF. CDR3 sequence (DNA): TGTGCCAGCAGTTACTTAATAGGGAATCGGAACACTGAAGCTTTCTTT.

This chain joins TRBV5-1 and TRBJ1-3, with D hard to call. The CDR3 has 15 amino acids. Germline loops: CDR1 SGHRS, CDR2 YFSETQ. The V and J ends lost 0 bases and 1 base respectively, with 8 bases between them. The CDR3 sequence: CASSLGQASGNTIYF. For the CDR3, the DNA is TGCGCCAGCAGCTTGGGGCAGGCTTCTGGAAACACCATATATTTT.

The CDR3 region has the DNA TGTGCCAGCAGCCGACTAGGACAGGGGGCAAACACCATATATTTT. Protein: CASSRLGQGANTIYF. The chain couples TRBV7-2 to TRBJ1-3; 11 bases agree with TRBD1. The CDR3 is 15 amino acids. Germline CDR1 SGHTA, CDR2 FQGNSA. Trimming took 5 bases from V and 6 from J; bases not matched to a gene: 6.

The rearrangement uses TRBV4-1 and TRBJ1-4; perhaps TRBD1 as D (5 bases). Deletions cut 0 bases from V and 7 bases from J, with 9 bases between. CDR3 length: 14 residues. Germline V gives CDR1 MGHRA, CDR2 YSYEKL. CDR3 bases: TGCGCCAGCAGCCAAGACGACCAGGGTGAAAAACTGTTTTTT. Protein: CASSQDDQGEKLFF.

This sequence joins TRBV2 and TRBJ2-2; D might be TRBD1 (6 bases). The V gene's germline CDR1 is SNHLY and CDR2 FYNNEI. The CDR3 runs 14 residues. V was shortened by 9 bases and J by 2 bases, with 13 bases between the two germline ends. The CDR3 region has the DNA TGTGCCAGTAGAATGGACAGAAACACCGGGGAGCTGTTTTTT. Translated: CASRMDRNTGELFF.

This chain uses TRBV5-1 with TRBJ1-2; TRBD1 aligns across 7 bases. The junction had 4 bases not matched to a gene; V was cut back by 3 bases and J by 8 bases. The CDR3 runs to 12 residues. Per germline, CDR1 SGHRS and CDR2 YFSETQ. DNA for the CDR3: TGCGCCAGCAGCTCCAGGGGGTTCGGCTACACCTTC. Amino acid sequence: CASSSRGFGYTF.

The V gene is TRBV4-2, the J gene TRBJ2-7, with 16 bases fitting TRBD2. Unmatched junction bases numbered 11, after V lost 6 bases and J lost 0 bases. There are 19 residues in the CDR3. CDR1 is LGHNA, CDR2 YNFKEQ, per germline. The CDR3 loop reads CASSPGTSGGATRSYEQYF. The CDR3 nucleotides are TGTGCCAGCAGTCCCGGGACTAGCGGGGGGGCGACCCGCTCCTACGAGCAGTACTTC.

The chain recombines TRBV5-1 with TRBJ2-7; 7 bases fit TRBD1. The CDR3 sequence is 14 residues long. V was pared by 0 bases and J by 3 bases, with 3 bases of the junction left unmatched. Germline V gene sequence: CDR1 SGHRS, CDR2 YFSETQ. For the CDR3, the DNA is TGCGCCAGCAGCTTGGACAGGGGAAACTACGAGCAGTACTTC. It is translated as CASSLDRGNYEQYF. Full variable domain (remainder filled in from reference TRBV5-1 and TRBJ2-7): KAGVTQTPRYLIKTRGQQVTLSCSPISGHRSVSWYQQTPGQGLQFLFEYFSETQRNKGNFPGRFSGRQFSNSRSEMNVSTLELGDSALYLCASSLDRGNYEQYFGPGTRLTVT.

V gene TRBV5-6 combines with J gene TRBJ1-5; D is perhaps TRBD1 (6 bases). CDR3 length: 15 residues. V gave up 3 bases and J gave up 2 bases, with 12 bases separating them. CDR1 SGHDT and CDR2 YYEEEE come from the germline V gene. The chain's CDR3 is CASSSRGSGNQPQHF. Here the CDR3 DNA reads TGTGCCAGCAGCTCCAGGGGCTCGGGCAATCAGCCCCAGCATTTT.

This sequence joins TRBV2 and TRBJ2-2, with 10 bases lining up with TRBD1. In germline, CDR1 is SNHLY, CDR2 FYNNEI. The CDR3 runs to 14 residues. The junction had 5 bases not matched to a gene; V was cut back by 6 bases and J by 7 bases. CDR3 region: CASSPGQGIGELFF. The CDR3 DNA is TGTGCCAGCAGCCCGGGACAGGGGATCGGGGAGCTGTTTTTT.